This T cell receptor (beta chain) was profiled in a study of neurological immune-mediated disorders. Study-wide points: The most TCR clonal expansion was seen in HTLV-1-associated myelopathy, and the least was seen in multiple sclerosis, which fell below healthy controls.

Sorted libraries drew on approximately 980,000 CD4+ or CD8+ T cells. Germline V lookup: CDR1 SGHVS, CDR2 FNYEAQ. The CDR3 is 15 residues long. J lost 4 bases, V lost 3 bases, and 5 bases had no gene match. TCRdb re-analysed the 5' RACE reads in MiXCR, keeping a single row per CDR3 protein. The sample includes roughly 39,000 distinct CDR3 sequences, 7.2% of them seen just once. This clonotype has at least ten counts. Its target is not known. The sequenced sample consisted of CD4+ T cells from blood. The origin of this receptor is a man aged 50 or older in good health. The J gene is TRBJ2-1, the V gene TRBV7-6; 8 nucleotides agree with TRBD2. The CDR3 DNA follows: TGTGCCAGCAGCTTGGGTAGCGGGAATTACAATGAGCAGTTCTTC. Its translation: CASSLGSGNYNEQFF.